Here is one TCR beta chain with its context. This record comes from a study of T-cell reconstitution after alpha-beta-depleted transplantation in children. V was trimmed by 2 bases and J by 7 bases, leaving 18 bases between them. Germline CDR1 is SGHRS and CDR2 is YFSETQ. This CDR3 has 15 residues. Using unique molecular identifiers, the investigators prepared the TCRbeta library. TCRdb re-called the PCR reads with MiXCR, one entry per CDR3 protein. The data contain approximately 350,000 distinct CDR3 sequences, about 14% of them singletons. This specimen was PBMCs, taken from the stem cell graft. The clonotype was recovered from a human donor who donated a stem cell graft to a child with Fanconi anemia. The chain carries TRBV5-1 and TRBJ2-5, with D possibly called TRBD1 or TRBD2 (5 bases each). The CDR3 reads CASSFAGTVRATQYF. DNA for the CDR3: TGCGCCAGCAGCTTCGCAGGGACGGTCCGTGCGACCCAGTACTTC.